The 31 T cell receptor beta chains below all came from one sample that was sequenced in a study of OX40 agonist ivuxolimab in advanced cancers. Clones were sequenced by immunoSEQ multiplex PCR, and TCRdb holds only the in-frame ones, with some missing. The table includes around 66,000 clones, approximately 89% detected once. The sequenced sample was CD4+ or CD8+ T cells sorted from blood, obtained in a trial of the OX40 agonist ivuxolimab. The receptors derive from an adult with an advanced solid tumor such as melanoma, head and neck, liver or kidney cancer.

Turning to this clone: Other DNA variants within this sample encode the same CDR3. CDR3 DNA: TGTGCCAGCAGCTTAGGGGGGGCGGGCTACACCTTC. The encoded protein is CASSLGGAGYTF. This chain connects TRBV7-9 to TRBJ1-2; D might be TRBD1 (6 bases). This CDR3 is built from 12 residues. Germline assignment: CDR1 SEHNR and CDR2 FQNEAQ (reference sequence). The V and J ends lost 1 base and 8 bases respectively, with 8 bases between them.

V is TRBV28 and J is TRBJ1-2; weak D call: TRBD1 (5 bases). Germline V lookup: CDR1 MDHEN, CDR2 SYDVKM. V lost 6 bases and J lost 8, with 16 bases in between. This CDR3 has 13 residues. The chain's CDR3 is CASSESGARGYTF. CDR3 nucleotide sequence: TGTGCCAGCAGCGAAAGCGGGGCTCGGGGCTACACCTTC.

The V gene is TRBV7-8, the J gene TRBJ1-1; 7 nucleotides align to TRBD1. V lost 0 bases and J lost 5; bases outside the gene matches: 3. Per the germline V gene, CDR1 is SGHVS and CDR2 is FQNEAQ. The CDR3 runs to 14 residues. CDR3 residues: CASSLAVRGTEAFF. CDR3 in DNA: TGTGCCAGCAGCTTAGCGGTCAGGGGGACTGAAGCTTTCTTT. The variable domain in full, completed from reference TRBV7-8 and TRBJ1-1, reads GAGVSQSPRYKVAKRGQDVALRCDPISGHVSLFWYQQALGQGPEFLTYFQNEAQLDKSGLPSDRFFAERPEGSVSTLKIQRTQQEDSAVYLCASSLAVRGTEAFFGQGTRLTVV.

The V and J genes are TRBV7-9 and TRBJ2-1, with unresolved D. CDR3 length: 15 amino acids. In germline, CDR1 is SEHNR, CDR2 FQNEAQ (reference sequence). Trimming pared 0 bases from V and 8 bases from J, leaving 14 bases between. In DNA form, the CDR3 reads TGTGCCAGCAGCTTAGCAGGGAACCCTTTGGATGAGCAGTTCTTC. This codes for CASSLAGNPLDEQFF. Variable domain in full (rest from reference TRBV7-9 and TRBJ2-1): DTGVSQNPRHKITKRGQNVTFRCDPISEHNRLYWYRQTLGQGPEFLTYFQNEAQLEKSRLLSDRFSAERPKGSFSTLEIQRTEQGDSAMYLCASSLAGNPLDEQFFGPGTRLTVL.

This rearrangement joins TRBV7-9 to TRBJ1-1; weak D call: TRBD1 (6 bases). V lost 5 bases to trimming and J lost 0 bases, with 10 bases between them. Germline CDR1 reads SEHNR; CDR2 reads FQNEAQ (reference sequence). CDR3 length equals 14 residues. DNA for the CDR3: TGTGCCAGCAGCGGGAGACAGGTGAACACTGAAGCTTTCTTT. Its protein product is CASSGRQVNTEAFF.

This rearrangement joins TRBV7-7 to TRBJ2-4; a weak D match, TRBD1 (7 bases). Germline CDR1 SSHAT, CDR2 FNYEAQ (reference sequence). CDR3 length: 17 amino acids. Trimming removed 3 bases at V and 7 bases at J, with 22 bases between. This CDR3 is CASSFRSSEGAENIQYF. The CDR3 region has the DNA TGTGCCAGCAGCTTTAGGTCTTCGGAGGGGGCTGAGAACATTCAGTACTTC.

This clone was seen only once. This rearrangement joins TRBV7-6 to TRBJ2-3; 11 bases are a match to TRBD2. This CDR3 contains 15 residues. Germline values: CDR1 SGHVS, CDR2 FNYEAQ. Trimming took 5 bases from V and 1 from J; bases not matched to a gene: 2. In DNA, the CDR3 is TGTGCCAGCAGCATACTAGCGGGGGGCACAGATACGCAGTATTTT. Its protein product is CASSILAGGTDTQYF.

The chain uses TRBV7-6 and TRBJ2-1, with 11 bases that match TRBD2. Trimming at V came to 1 base and at J to 4 bases, leaving 6 bases not matched to a gene. Germline CDR1 SGHVS, CDR2 FNYEAQ. The CDR3 totals 17 residues. The CDR3 is CASSLVSGGAKYNEQFF. DNA for the CDR3: TGTGCCAGCAGCTTAGTTAGCGGGGGGGCGAAATACAATGAGCAGTTCTTC.

The chain uses TRBV30 and TRBJ1-1; D ambiguous. There are 16 residues in the CDR3. Trimming cost V 0 bases and J 1 base, with 15 bases left between them. Germline CDR1 and CDR2: GTSNPN and SVGIG (reference sequence). The CDR3 DNA reads as TGTGCCTGGAGTGTACCTCCCGGGTGGGCGAACACTGAAGCTTTCTTT. This gives the protein CAWSVPPGWANTEAFF.

The chain combines TRBV7-8 with TRBJ2-2, with D perhaps TRBD2 (5 bases). This CDR3 is built from 13 residues. CDR1 SGHVS and CDR2 FQNEAQ come from the germline V gene. The V gene lost 2 bases and the J gene lost 7 bases, with 8 bases spanning the gap. The CDR3 sequence: CASSLTGDGELFF. In DNA form, the CDR3 reads TGTGCCAGCAGCTTAACCGGGGACGGGGAGCTGTTTTTT.

The chain joins TRBV29-1 to TRBJ1-2; TRBD1 matches 8 bases. After removal of 8 bases from V and 6 bases from J, the junction contained 8 bases not matched to a gene. Germline-derived CDR1 and CDR2 are SQVTM and ANQGSEA. This CDR3 has 12 amino acids. The CDR3 here is CSLGQVEDGYTF. The DNA of the CDR3 is TGCAGCCTGGGACAGGTGGAGGATGGCTACACCTTC.

This clone has just one count. The rearrangement uses TRBV16 and TRBJ2-3; 9 bases are shared with TRBD2. V lost 4 bases to trimming and J lost 2 bases; unmatched junction nucleotides: 7. This CDR3 has 16 residues. Germline V CDR1 and CDR2: KGHSY, FQNENV. CDR3 in DNA: TGTGCCAGCAGCCCCGCGGGAGGGTACGTCACAGATACGCAGTATTTT. The encoded protein is CASSPAGGYVTDTQYF.

V gene TRBV2 combines with J gene TRBJ2-2, with TRBD1 matching 7 bases. J gave up 0 bases and V 9 bases, and 4 bases lay outside the gene matches. Germline CDR1 is SNHLY and CDR2 is FYNNEI. This CDR3 contains 14 residues. CDR3 sequence: CARRGPTNTGELFF. Here the CDR3 DNA reads TGTGCCAGGAGGGGGCCCACGAACACCGGGGAGCTGTTTTTT.

The rearrangement links TRBV7-2 to TRBJ1-1; D is uncertain. The CDR3 length is 13 residues. The V end lost 2 bases, the J end lost 1 base, and 5 bases lay between the germline ends. The germline V gene has CDR1 SGHTA and CDR2 FQGNSA. The CDR3 here is CASSLWGNTEAFF. The CDR3 DNA reads as TGTGCCAGCAGCTTATGGGGGAACACTGAAGCTTTCTTT. Using reference TRBV7-2 and TRBJ1-1 for the parts outside the CDR3, the full variable domain is GAGVSQSPSNKVTEKGKDVELRCDPISGHTALYWYRQSLGQGLEFLIYFQGNSAPDKSGLPSDRFSAERTGGSVSTLTIQRTQQEDSAVYLCASSLWGNTEAFFGQGTRLTVV.

Here the CDR3 DNA reads TGTGCCAGCAGTGAGGGAATAGGGGGTCTATATGGCTACACCTTC. Its translation: CASSEGIGGLYGYTF. This chain uses TRBV6-6 with TRBJ1-2; D possibly corresponds to TRBD1 (6 bases). The CDR3 has 15 residues. CDR1 is MNHNY and CDR2 is SVGAGI in the germline V gene (reference sequence). The V end lost 5 bases, the J end lost 5 bases, and 18 bases lay between the germline ends.

This clone showed up just once. The rearrangement joins TRBV4-1 to TRBJ1-1, with D possibly TRBD1 on 5 matching bases. Germline CDR1 is MGHRA and CDR2 is YSYEKL. The CDR3 is 15 residues long. V lost 0 bases to trimming and J lost 1 base, with 9 bases between them. This CDR3 reads CASSQDRGSNTEAFF. The CDR3 coding sequence is TGCGCCAGCAGCCAAGATCGGGGCTCGAACACTGAAGCTTTCTTT.

This rearrangement joins TRBV9 to TRBJ2-7, with 9 bases lining up with TRBD1. J was trimmed by 5 bases and V by 4 bases; bases with no gene match: 4. Germline assignment: CDR1 SGDLS and CDR2 YYNGEE. The length of the CDR3 is 13 residues. CDR3 in amino acids: CASSLGQGNEQYF. DNA of the CDR3: TGTGCCAGCAGCCTAGGACAGGGGAACGAGCAGTACTTC.

V usage is TRBV6-6 and J usage is TRBJ2-7, with 10 bases that match TRBD2. This CDR3 comprises 14 residues. The V and J ends lost 8 bases and 5 bases, in that order; junction bases with no gene match: 9. Per germline, CDR1 MNHNY and CDR2 SVGAGI (reference sequence). This CDR3 reads CASLPGLATNEQYF. The CDR3, as DNA: TGTGCCAGCCTACCGGGACTAGCGACGAACGAGCAGTACTTC.

CDR3 region: CASSYGGVSYNSPLHF. Here the CDR3 DNA reads TGTGCCAGCAGTTACGGGGGAGTCTCCTATAATTCACCCCTCCACTTT. The V and J genes are TRBV6-5 and TRBJ1-6, with a possible D match to TRBD1 (5 bases). Germline V gene lookup returns CDR1 MNHEY and CDR2 SVGAGI. With 2 bases removed from V and 0 bases from J, the gap between germline ends came to 8 bases. The length of the CDR3 is 16 residues.

This chain connects TRBV28 to TRBJ2-2, with D perhaps matching TRBD1 or TRBD2 (5 bases each). CDR1 and CDR2 (germline): MDHEN, SYDVKM. The CDR3 length is 14 residues. The V and J ends lost 5 bases and 6 bases respectively, with 13 bases between them. The CDR3 is CASSGDRMAGELFF. The CDR3 nucleotides are TGTGCCAGCAGTGGGGACCGCATGGCCGGGGAGCTGTTTTTT.

This clone was seen a handful of times. The rearrangement joins TRBV7-2 to TRBJ1-1; D unclear. The V and J ends lost 0 bases and 11 bases respectively, with 7 bases between them. The CDR3 covers 11 residues. CDR1 and CDR2 (germline): SGHTA, FQGNSA. The CDR3 DNA is TGTGCCAGCAGCTTAGCCCTCGAGGCTTTCTTT. Its protein is CASSLALEAFF.

The gene calls are TRBV7-6 and TRBJ1-1; D call uncertain. Germline V gene lookup returns CDR1 SGHVS and CDR2 FNYEAQ. V lost 5 bases, J lost 7 bases, and 14 bases lay in between. The CDR3 spans 13 residues. This chain's CDR3 is CASSRAGTLEAFF. CDR3 nucleotide sequence: TGTGCCAGCAGCCGGGCGGGTACTCTTGAAGCTTTCTTT.

This clone has only a few counts. The chain couples TRBV19 to TRBJ1-1, with D perhaps TRBD1 (5 bases). Germline V gives CDR1 LNHDA, CDR2 SQIVND (reference sequence). The CDR3 is 16 amino acids. The germline V and J ends were trimmed by 3 bases and 0 bases, with 14 bases remaining between them. CDR3 loop: CASSIGGGNMNTEAFF. The CDR3 nucleotides are TGTGCCAGTAGTATTGGGGGGGGTAACATGAACACTGAAGCTTTCTTT. Combining the CDR3 with reference TRBV19 and TRBJ1-1 gives the whole variable domain DGGITQSPKYLFRKEGQNVTLSCEQNLNHDAMYWYRQDPGQGLRLIYYSQIVNDFQKGDIAEGYSVSREKKESFPLTVTSAQKNPTAFYLCASSIGGGNMNTEAFFGQGTRLTVV.

The gene calls are TRBV2 and TRBJ2-7; the D is unclear. The CDR3 consists of 12 residues. Germline CDR1 SNHLY, CDR2 FYNNEI. V lost 6 bases to trimming and J lost 5 bases, with 11 bases between them. The CDR3 nucleotides are TGTGCCAGCAGCTTAGGCTCTGACGAGCAGTACTTC. Protein product: CASSLGSDEQYF.

The V gene is TRBV19, the J gene TRBJ1-1, with D perhaps TRBD1 (6 bases). The V end lost 6 bases, the J end lost 4 bases, and 12 bases lay between the germline ends. The CDR3 sequence is 13 residues long. Germline V gene sequence: CDR1 LNHDA, CDR2 SQIVND (reference sequence). CDR3 sequence reads: CASSFTGSTEAFF. In DNA form, the CDR3 reads TGTGCCAGTAGCTTCACAGGGAGCACTGAAGCTTTCTTT.

The V gene is TRBV7-6, the J gene TRBJ2-7; 7 nucleotides line up with TRBD2. This CDR3 has 15 amino acids. Germline values: CDR1 SGHVS, CDR2 FNYEAQ. Unmatched junction bases numbered 8, after V lost 4 bases and J lost 2 bases. The chain's CDR3 is CASSSQRDGTYEQYF. Written as DNA, the CDR3 is TGTGCCAGCAGCTCCCAGCGGGACGGGACCTACGAGCAGTACTTC.

This clone was seen only once. The chain links TRBV15 to TRBJ1-2, with D unclear. Per the germline V gene, CDR1 is LNHNV and CDR2 is YYDKDF (reference sequence). There are 14 residues in the CDR3. V was shortened by 4 bases and J by 0 bases, with 9 bases between the two germline ends. CDR3 nucleotides: TGTGCCACCAGCAAAACGGGAGCTAACTATGGCTACACCTTC. This sequence encodes CATSKTGANYGYTF.

CDR3 bases: TGCAGCGTTGGTAAGGCCCGGAACACTGAAGCTTTCTTT. Translating gives CSVGKARNTEAFF. The chain couples TRBV29-1 to TRBJ1-1, with D unresolved. This CDR3 has 13 residues. The V gene lost 4 bases and the J gene lost 1 base, with 10 bases spanning the gap. The germline CDR1 and CDR2 sequences are SQVTM and ANQGSEA. Supplemented by reference TRBV29-1 and TRBJ1-1, the full variable domain reads SAVISQKPSRDICQRGTSLTIQCQVDSQVTMMFWYRQQPGQSLTLIATANQGSEATYESGFVIDKFPISRPNLTFSTLTVSNMSPEDSSIYLCSVGKARNTEAFFGQGTRLTVV.

This chain uses TRBV6-4 with TRBJ2-3; D perhaps matches TRBD1 (6 bases). This CDR3 has 14 amino acids. Germline V gene data show CDR1 as MRHNA and CDR2 as SNTAGT. Trimming cost V 2 bases and J 2 bases, with 8 bases left between them. CDR3 in amino acids: CASSDTGNTDTQYF. The CDR3 DNA reads as TGTGCCAGCAGTGACACAGGGAACACAGATACGCAGTATTTT.

This clone came up once. The CDR3 region is CASSQVEGPQETQYF. Written as DNA, the CDR3 is TGTGCCAGCAGCCAAGTAGAGGGCCCCCAAGAGACCCAGTACTTC. The chain carries TRBV4-2 and TRBJ2-5, with D tentatively TRBD2 (5 bases). The length of the CDR3 is 15 residues. Germline assignment: CDR1 LGHNA and CDR2 YNFKEQ. V gave up 1 base and J gave up 1 base, with 10 bases separating them.

This rearrangement joins TRBV11-2 to TRBJ2-1; 8 nucleotides agree with TRBD2. Germline-derived CDR1 and CDR2 are SGHAT and FQNNGV. V shed 1 base and J 4 bases; nucleotides not matched to a gene: 6. The CDR3 is 16 residues long. CDR3 nucleotide sequence: TGTGCCAGCAGCTTAGTTACGGGGGGGGCGTACAATGAGCAGTTCTTC. This sequence encodes CASSLVTGGAYNEQFF.